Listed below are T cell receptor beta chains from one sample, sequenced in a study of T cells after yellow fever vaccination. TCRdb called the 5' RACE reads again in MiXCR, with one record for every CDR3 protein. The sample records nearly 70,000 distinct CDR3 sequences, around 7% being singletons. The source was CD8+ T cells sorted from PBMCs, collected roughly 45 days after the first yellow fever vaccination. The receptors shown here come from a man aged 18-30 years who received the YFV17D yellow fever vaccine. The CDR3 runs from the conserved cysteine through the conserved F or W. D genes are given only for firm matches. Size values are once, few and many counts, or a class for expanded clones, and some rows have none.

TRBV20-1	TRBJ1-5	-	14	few	TGCAGTGCTAGGCCCCTTCAAGAGAATCAGCCCCAGCATTTT	CSARPLQENQPQHF
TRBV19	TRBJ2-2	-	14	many	TGTGCCAGTAACCCGATGCCCCGGCGGGGGGAGCTGTTTTTT	CASNPMPRRGELFF
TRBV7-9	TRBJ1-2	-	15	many	TGTGCCAGCAGCGCTACGACTCCTGGGCTCGCTGGCTACACCTTC	CASSATTPGLAGYTF
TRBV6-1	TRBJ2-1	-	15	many	TGTGCCAGCAGTGAAACGTCGTACTCCTACAATGAGCAGTTCTTC	CASSETSYSYNEQFF
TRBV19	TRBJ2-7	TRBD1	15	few	TGTGCCAGTAGTCCCGGGACAGGGGGCTCCTACGAGCAGTACTTC	CASSPGTGGSYEQYF
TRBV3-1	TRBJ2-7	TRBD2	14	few	TGTGCCAGCAGCCAAGACGGGGGGGCCGACGAGCAGTACTTC	CASSQDGGADEQYF
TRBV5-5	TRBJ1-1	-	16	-	TGTGCCAGCAACAACCCTTTGTCAGGGCTCATTACTGAAGCTTTCTTT	CASNNPLSGLITEAFF
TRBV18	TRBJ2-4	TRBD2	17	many	TGTGCCAGCTCACCACTCCGGAGCGGGGGTGCCAAAAACATTCAGTACTTC	CASSPLRSGGAKNIQYF
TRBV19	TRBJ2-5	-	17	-	TGTGCCAGTAGTATAATGACGGACACGGTTTTTTCAGAGACCCAGTACTTC	CASSIMTDTVFSETQYF
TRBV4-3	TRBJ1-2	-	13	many	TGCGCCAGCAGCCAAGAGGGGGTAAGAGGCTACACCTTC	CASSQEGVRGYTF
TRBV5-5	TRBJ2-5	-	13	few	TGTGCCAGCAGCTTGAACCAGGGGGAGACCCAGTACTTC	CASSLNQGETQYF
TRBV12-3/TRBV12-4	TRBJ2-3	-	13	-	TGTGCCAGCAAGGGGGGTGGCAATCAGCCCCAGTATTTT	CASKGGGNQPQYF
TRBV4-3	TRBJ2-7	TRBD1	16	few	TGCGCCAGCAGCCGTGGGACCGGGACAGCGACCTACGAGCAGTACTTC	CASSRGTGTATYEQYF
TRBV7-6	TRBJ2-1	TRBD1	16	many	TGTGCCAGCAGCTTAGTTGGGACAGGGGGCTTGTATGAGCAGTTCTTC	CASSLVGTGGLYEQFF
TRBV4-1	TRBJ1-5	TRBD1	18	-	TGCGCCAGCACCCTGCACTCCCGCGGGACAGGTAGCAATCAGCCCCAGCATTTT	CASTLHSRGTGSNQPQHF
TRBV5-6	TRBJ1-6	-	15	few	TGTGCCAGCAGCTTGCGTCCGGGAGAGGATTCACCCCTCCACTTT	CASSLRPGEDSPLHF
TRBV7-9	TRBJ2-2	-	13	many	TGTGCCAGCAGCTTATATGGCACCGGGGAGCTGTTTTTT	CASSLYGTGELFF
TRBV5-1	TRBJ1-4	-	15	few	TGCGCCAGCAGCTTGGGTATGGGGACTAATGAAAAACTGTTTTTT	CASSLGMGTNEKLFF
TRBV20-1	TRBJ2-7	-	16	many	TGCAGTGCTAGCCTCCCGGAGGGGGTGGCAAATTACGAGCAGTACTTC	CSASLPEGVANYEQYF
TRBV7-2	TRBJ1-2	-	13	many	TGTGCCAGCAGCTTATTAACCGGCTATGGCTACACCTTC	CASSLLTGYGYTF
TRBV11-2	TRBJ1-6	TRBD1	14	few	TGTGCCAGCAGCCTACCCGGGACAGGGAGACCCCTCCACTTT	CASSLPGTGRPLHF
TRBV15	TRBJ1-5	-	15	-	TGTGCCACCAGCAGAGACCAGGGCCTCAATCAGCCCCAGCATTTT	CATSRDQGLNQPQHF
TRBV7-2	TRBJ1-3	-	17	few	TGTGCCAGCAGCCCCGTTTTGGGGCACCTCTCTGGAAACACCATATATTTT	CASSPVLGHLSGNTIYF
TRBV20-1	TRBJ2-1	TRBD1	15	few	TGCAGTGCTCCGGACAGGGTGAGGTCCTACAATGAGCAGTTCTTC	CSAPDRVRSYNEQFF
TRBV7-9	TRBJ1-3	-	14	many	TGTGCCGCCACTGGGTCTAACTCTGGAAACACCATATATTTT	CAATGSNSGNTIYF
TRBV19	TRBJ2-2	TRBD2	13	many	TGTGCCAGTACTCGGGGGGACACCGGGGAGCTGTTTTTT	CASTRGDTGELFF
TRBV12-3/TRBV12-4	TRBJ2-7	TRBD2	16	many	TGTGCCAGCAGTCACACGGGAGCGGGGGTGACCTACGAGCAGTACTTC	CASSHTGAGVTYEQYF
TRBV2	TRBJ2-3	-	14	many	TGTGCCAGCAGTCCGCCTCAAAGCACAGATACGCAGTATTTT	CASSPPQSTDTQYF
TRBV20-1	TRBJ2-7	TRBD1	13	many	TGCAGTGCTAGAGGAGGGGGCGTCTACGAGCAGTACTTC	CSARGGGVYEQYF
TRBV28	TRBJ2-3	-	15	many	TGTGCCAGCAGCTTAGGGGCGGGGAGCACAGATACGCAGTATTTT	CASSLGAGSTDTQYF
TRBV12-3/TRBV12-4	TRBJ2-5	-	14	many	TGTGCCAGCAGTTTATTAGTTCACCAAGAGACCCAGTACTTC	CASSLLVHQETQYF
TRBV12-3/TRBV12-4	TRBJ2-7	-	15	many	TGTGCCAGCGGACGGATAGGACTCGTCTCCTACGAGCAGTACTTC	CASGRIGLVSYEQYF
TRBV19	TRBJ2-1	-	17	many	TGTGCCAGTAGGATGTCATTTGGGACTGGGAGCTACAATGAGCAGTTCTTC	CASRMSFGTGSYNEQFF
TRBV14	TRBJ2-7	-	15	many	TGTGCCAGCAGCCAACTACAGGGAACTGGGTTCGGGCAGTACTTC	CASSQLQGTGFGQYF
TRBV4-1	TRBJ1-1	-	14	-	TGCGCCAGCAGCCAAGAGGCCAATTTGATAGAAGCTTTCTTT	CASSQEANLIEAFF
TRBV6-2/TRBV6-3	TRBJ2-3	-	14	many	TGTGCCAGCAGTTACACAAGACGCACAGATACGCAGTATTTT	CASSYTRRTDTQYF
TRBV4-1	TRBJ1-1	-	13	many	TGCGCCACTACGTTGGGATCGAACACTGAAGCTTTCTTT	CATTLGSNTEAFF
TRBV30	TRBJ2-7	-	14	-	TGTGCCTGGAGAGGGCAGGGGTCCTCCTACGAGCAGTACTTC	CAWRGQGSSYEQYF
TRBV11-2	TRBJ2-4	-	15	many	TGTGCCAGCAGCTTTGGTGGGGTCCGGTACGACATTCAGTACTTC	CASSFGGVRYDIQYF
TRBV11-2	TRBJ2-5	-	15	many	TGTGCCAGCAGCCTCGGACTACAGTACCAAGAGACCCAGTACTTC	CASSLGLQYQETQYF
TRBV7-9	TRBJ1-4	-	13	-	TGTGCCAGCAGCTTACGGGATGGGGAAAAACTGTTTTTT	CASSLRDGEKLFF
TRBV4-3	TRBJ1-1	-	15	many	TGCGCCAGCAGCCAAGGATGGGGCACGAGCACTGAAGCTTTCTTT	CASSQGWGTSTEAFF
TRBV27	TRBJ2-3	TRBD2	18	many	TGTGCCAGCAGTTGGACCGGGACTAGCGGGAGAAGCACAGATACGCAGTATTTT	CASSWTGTSGRSTDTQYF
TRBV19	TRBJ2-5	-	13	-	TGTGCCAGTAGTGCGGACAGAGGGGAGACCCAGTACTTC	CASSADRGETQYF
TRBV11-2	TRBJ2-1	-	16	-	TGTGCCAGCAGCTTACTCGTAGCGGGGGACAGGAATGAGCAGTTCTTC	CASSLLVAGDRNEQFF
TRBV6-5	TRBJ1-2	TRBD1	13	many	TGTGCCAGCAGCATACAAGGGGGCAGCGGCTACACCTTC	CASSIQGGSGYTF
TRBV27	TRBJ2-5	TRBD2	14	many	TGTGCCAGCAGTTCGGGGGGGTCGACAGAGACCCAGTACTTC	CASSSGGSTETQYF
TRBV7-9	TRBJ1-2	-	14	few	TGTGCCAGCACCCCCTCGGGGCGGGCCTATGGCTACACCTTC	CASTPSGRAYGYTF
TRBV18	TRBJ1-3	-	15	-	TGTGCCAGCTCACCGGGACTTGGCTCTGGAAACACCATATATTTT	CASSPGLGSGNTIYF
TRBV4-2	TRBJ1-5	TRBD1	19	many	TGTGCCAGCAGCCAAGGTGTGGGGACAGACGGGGTTAGGGATCAGCCCCAGCATTTT	CASSQGVGTDGVRDQPQHF
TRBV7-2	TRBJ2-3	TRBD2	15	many	TGTGCCAGCAGCTCCCTAGCGGGGAGCACAGATACGCAGTATTTT	CASSSLAGSTDTQYF
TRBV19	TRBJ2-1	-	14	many	TGTGCCAGTAGTACAGGGGAAGGGGTCAATGAGCAGTTCTTC	CASSTGEGVNEQFF
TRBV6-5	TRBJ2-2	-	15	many	TGTGCCAGCAGTTTATACAGGGTTTGGCTCGGGGAGCTGTTTTTT	CASSLYRVWLGELFF
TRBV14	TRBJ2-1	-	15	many	TGTGCCAGCAGCCAATATAAAAGCTCCTACAATGAGCAGTTCTTC	CASSQYKSSYNEQFF
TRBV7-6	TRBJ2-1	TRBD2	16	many	TGTGCCAGCGGGGAAAGCGGGGGTAGCTCCTACAATGAGCAGTTCTTC	CASGESGGSSYNEQFF
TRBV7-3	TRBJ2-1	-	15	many	TGTGCCAGCAGCTTGGAGGGGTTGGGTGGGGATGAGCAGTTCTTC	CASSLEGLGGDEQFF
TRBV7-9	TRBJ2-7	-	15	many	TGTGCCAGCAGCTTAGAGGTTGGGGGAACCTACGAGCAGTACTTC	CASSLEVGGTYEQYF
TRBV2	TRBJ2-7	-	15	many	TGTGCCAGCACCTCATTGGACAGTCTCCCCTACGAGCAGTACTTC	CASTSLDSLPYEQYF
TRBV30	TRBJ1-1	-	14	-	TGTGCCTGGAGTGCCGGAGGAGAGAACACTGAAGCTTTCTTT	CAWSAGGENTEAFF